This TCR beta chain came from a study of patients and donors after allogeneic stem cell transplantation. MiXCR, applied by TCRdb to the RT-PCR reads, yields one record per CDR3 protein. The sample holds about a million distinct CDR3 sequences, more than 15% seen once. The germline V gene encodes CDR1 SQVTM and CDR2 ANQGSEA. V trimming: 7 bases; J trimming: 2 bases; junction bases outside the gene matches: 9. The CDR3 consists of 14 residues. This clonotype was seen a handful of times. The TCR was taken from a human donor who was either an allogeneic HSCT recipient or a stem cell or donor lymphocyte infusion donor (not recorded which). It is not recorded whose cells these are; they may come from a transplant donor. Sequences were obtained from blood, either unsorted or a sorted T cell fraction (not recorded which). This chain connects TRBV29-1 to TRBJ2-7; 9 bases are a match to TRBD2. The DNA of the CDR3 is TGCAGCGCCCTCCTAGCGGGGTCCACCTACGAGCAGTACTTC. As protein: CSALLAGSTYEQYF.